This TCR beta chain was recovered during a study of CD8 T cells in Susac syndrome. In blood CD8+ and CD4+ T cells, TCR beta underwent sequencing. Fulfillment of recently defined diagnostic criteria for definite or probable disease was shown by the patients with Susac syndrome. It was with random hexamers that roughly 0.45 to 1 ug RNA was reverse transcribed. Multiplex immunoSEQ PCR targeted 54 Vbeta and 13 Jbeta TCR beta segments. MiXCR was run by TCRdb on the immunoSEQ multiplex PCR reads, yielding one entry per CDR3 protein. The sample has about 150,000 distinct CDR3 sequences, 95% seen once. In regard to this clonotype: As yet, its antigen is unknown.

Study outcomes and limitations: The number of Susac-specific public clones found was approximately 16 in total CD8+ repertoires and a few in CD8+ TEMRA repertoires.

The CDR3 runs 12 residues. With 5 bases removed from V and 7 bases from J, the gap between germline ends came to 11 bases. Input material: CD8+ T cells from PBMCs. This TCR came from a human donor with Susac syndrome. The V and J genes are TRBV12-3 or TRBV12-4 and TRBJ1-1; no definite D call. DNA for the CDR3: TGTGCCAGCAGTGGGGTGGGGAGTGAAGCTTTCTTT. This gives the protein CASSGVGSEAFF.